The next 26 T cell receptor beta chains were all read from a single sample in a study of blood T cell repertoires in COVID-19. Clones were read by immunoSEQ multiplex PCR, and TCRdb kept only the in-frame ones, dropping some. The sample yields roughly 160,000 clones, under 85% seen once. Sequencing was performed on PBMCs or T cells enriched from blood (not recorded which). These receptors originate from a man aged 45-65 years who had recovered from COVID-19.

This clone has just a few counts. The rearrangement uses TRBV19 and TRBJ1-6; possible D gene TRBD1, 5 bases. V was clipped by 4 bases and J by 7 bases, with 11 bases between them. Per the germline V gene, CDR1 is LNHDA and CDR2 is SQIVND (reference sequence). The CDR3 is made up of 14 amino acids. CDR3: CASSRGLLNSPLHF. The CDR3 nucleotides are TGTGCCAGTAGTAGGGGCCTATTGAATTCACCCCTCCACTTT.

The chain joins TRBV6-5 to TRBJ1-5; 7 bases line up with TRBD1. Germline CDR1 is MNHEY and CDR2 is SVGAGI. The CDR3 sequence is 15 residues long. V gave up 6 bases and J gave up 4 bases; unmatched junction bases: 9. The CDR3 nucleotides are TGTGCCAGCAGACCTATTACAGGGGATAATCAGCCCCAGCATTTT. It is translated as CASRPITGDNQPQHF.

The chain uses TRBV29-1 and TRBJ2-3, with a tentative D call TRBD2 (5 bases). The V gene lost 4 bases and the J gene lost 3 bases, with 8 bases spanning the gap. CDR1 SQVTM and CDR2 ANQGSEA come from the germline V gene. The CDR3 loop spans 12 amino acids. As DNA, the CDR3 is TGCAGCGTTGGTGAGGGAACAGATACGCAGTATTTT. It encodes CSVGEGTDTQYF.

The V call is TRBV13, the J call TRBJ2-2, with 10 bases matching TRBD2. In germline, CDR1 is PRHDT, CDR2 FYEKMQ (reference sequence). The ends lost 5 bases at V and 5 bases at J; junction bases unmatched: 5. This CDR3 spans 15 amino acids. CDR3 nucleotides: TGTGCCAGCAGCCCACCGGGACTAGCGACCGGGGAGCTGTTTTTT. Protein product: CASSPPGLATGELFF. Filled out from reference TRBV13 and TRBJ2-2, the complete variable domain reads AAGVIQSPRHLIKEKRETATLKCYPIPRHDTVYWYQQGPGQDPQFLISFYEKMQSDKGSIPDRFSAQQFSDYHSELNMSSLELGDSALYFCASSPPGLATGELFFGEGSRLTVL.

The chain couples TRBV6-1 to TRBJ1-1; D ambiguous. The CDR3 has 15 amino acids. Looked up from germline, CDR1 is MNHNS and CDR2 is SASEGT. Between the trimmed V and J ends, which lost 0 bases and 5 bases, there was a span of 13 bases. The CDR3 region has the DNA TGTGCCAGCAGTGAAGCGGAGACACCGGGGACTGAAGCTTTCTTT. This sequence encodes CASSEAETPGTEAFF.

This clone was seen a single time. The genes are TRBV2 and TRBJ2-5; D is possibly TRBD1 (5 bases). The V end was cut by 8 bases, the J end by 5 bases, with 9 bases between. The germline V gene encodes CDR1 SNHLY and CDR2 FYNNEI. The CDR3 sequence is 11 residues long. The CDR3 DNA reads as TGTGCCAGCGATAGACAGGAGACCCAGTACTTC. Translating it yields CASDRQETQYF. The complete variable domain, with remaining parts taken from reference TRBV2 and TRBJ2-5, reads EPEVTQTPSHQVTQMGQEVILRCVPISNHLYFYWYRQILGQKVEFLVSFYNNEISEKSEIFDDQFSVERPDGSNFTLKIRSTKLEDSAMYFCASDRQETQYFGPGTRLLVL.

V and J are TRBV18 and TRBJ1-1; 8 bases line up with TRBD1. The length of the CDR3 is 13 residues. The J segment lost 10 bases and the V segment lost 3 bases, leaving 7 bases of the junction unmatched. In germline, CDR1 is KGHSH, CDR2 LQKENI. CDR3 residues: CASSPGTGPSAFF. In nucleotides, the CDR3 is TGTGCCAGCTCACCGGGGACAGGCCCATCAGCTTTCTTT.

In its sample, this clone is medium-sized (0.01 to 0.1%). The rearrangement links TRBV5-4 to TRBJ2-3; 10 nucleotides line up with TRBD2. CDR1 and CDR2 from the germline V gene are SGHNT and YYREEE (reference sequence). This CDR3 is built from 17 residues. Unmatched junction bases numbered 8, after V lost 4 bases and J lost 0 bases. CDR3 in amino acids: CASSQPSGGRSTDTQYF. CDR3 DNA sequence: TGTGCCAGCAGCCAACCTAGCGGGGGTCGTAGCACAGATACGCAGTATTTT.

This chain's CDR3 is CASSVGGGSLRYNEQFF. The DNA for the CDR3 is TGTGCCAGCAGCGTAGGGGGGGGCTCCCTCAGGTACAATGAGCAGTTCTTC. The chain couples TRBV9 to TRBJ2-1; D might be TRBD2 (7 bases). Per the germline V gene, CDR1 is SGDLS and CDR2 is YYNGEE. Trimming stripped 0 bases from V and 4 bases from J, with 17 bases between. The CDR3 is made up of 17 amino acids.

This chain connects TRBV28 to TRBJ1-1; TRBD1 matches at 9 bases. The CDR3 length is 18 residues. Germline CDR1 reads MDHEN; CDR2 reads SYDVKM. V gave up 4 bases and J gave up 3 bases; unmatched junction bases: 15. The CDR3 DNA sequence: TGTGCCAGCAGTTCCCTCGGTACCGAACAGGGGGCGGACACTGAAGCTTTCTTT. Encoded protein: CASSSLGTEQGADTEAFF.

The gene calls are TRBV7-2 and TRBJ2-1; D ambiguous. Germline V gives CDR1 SGHTA, CDR2 FQGNSA. Trimming pared 4 bases from V and 4 bases from J, leaving 14 bases between. The CDR3 loop spans 15 amino acids. CDR3: CASSSRHRNYNEQFF. The CDR3 DNA follows: TGTGCCAGCAGCTCCCGACACCGAAATTACAATGAGCAGTTCTTC.

V is TRBV30 and J is TRBJ1-6; 7 nucleotides agree with TRBD1. Trimming took 1 base from V and 9 from J; bases not matched to a gene: 6. From germline, CDR1 is GTSNPN and CDR2 SVGIG (reference sequence). CDR3 length: 14 amino acids. CDR3 nucleotides: TGTGCCTGGAGTGCCGACAGGGCCGGTTCACCCCTCCACTTT. It specifies CAWSADRAGSPLHF.

This clone is medium-sized (0.01 to 0.1%) within its sample. The sample carries other DNA sequences with the same CDR3. The chain joins TRBV19 to TRBJ2-3, with D uncertain. The CDR3 runs 12 residues. CDR1 is LNHDA and CDR2 is SQIVND in the germline V gene (reference sequence). Between the trimmed V and J ends, which lost 3 bases and 3 bases, there was a span of 4 bases. The CDR3 is CASSIGTDTQYF. The CDR3 bases are TGTGCCAGTAGTATCGGGACAGATACGCAGTATTTT.

The V and J genes are TRBV6-5 and TRBJ2-1; 10 bases line up with TRBD1. The germline V gene has CDR1 MNHEY and CDR2 SVGAGI. J was trimmed by 5 bases and V by 6 bases; bases with no gene match: 7. This CDR3 comprises 15 residues. The CDR3 region has the DNA TGTGCCAGCAGGCCCGGGACAGGGGTTAACAATGAGCAGTTCTTC. This encodes CASRPGTGVNNEQFF.

This rearrangement joins TRBV18 to TRBJ1-1; D remains ambiguous. The V and J ends lost 3 bases and 6 bases respectively, with 11 bases between them. This CDR3 has 13 amino acids. In germline, CDR1 is KGHSH, CDR2 LQKENI. CDR3 amino acids: CASSPYLLSEAFF. The CDR3 nucleotides are TGTGCCAGCTCACCCTACCTCCTGTCTGAAGCTTTCTTT. Looking up the rest from reference TRBV18 and TRBJ1-1 gives the full variable domain: NAGVMQNPRHLVRRRGQEARLRCSPMKGHSHVYWYRQLPEEGLKFMVYLQKENIIDESGMPKERFSAEFPKEGPSILRIQQVVRGDSAAYFCASSPYLLSEAFFGQGTRLTVV.

The chain joins TRBV6-5 to TRBJ2-2; TRBD1 agrees at 7 bases. From germline, CDR1 is MNHEY and CDR2 SVGAGI. CDR3 length: 15 residues. V lost 6 bases, J lost 3 bases, and 7 bases stayed unmatched. The CDR3 DNA sequence: TGTGCCAGCAGCAAGGACAGGCGGGACACCGGGGAGCTGTTTTTT. Protein product: CASSKDRRDTGELFF.

J is TRBJ2-7 and V is TRBV7-9, with D perhaps TRBD1 (6 bases). The germline V and J ends were trimmed by 8 bases and 3 bases, with 11 bases remaining between them. The CDR3 runs 12 residues. CDR1 and CDR2 (germline): SEHNR, FQNEAQ (reference sequence). The DNA of the CDR3 is TGTGCCAGCGAGGGGGTGAACTACGAGCAGTACTTC. This sequence encodes CASEGVNYEQYF.

The chain has TRBV5-1 and TRBJ2-4; D remains unclear. This CDR3 has 17 amino acids. Trimming left V 0 bases short and J 6 bases short, with 19 bases between. Germline values: CDR1 SGHRS, CDR2 YFSETQ. The CDR3 nucleotides are TGCGCCAGCAGCTTGGCCCCGGGTACCCCCAGTGCAAACATTCAGTACTTC. It yields the protein CASSLAPGTPSANIQYF.

The chain has TRBV27 and TRBJ2-4, with 7 bases fitting TRBD1. CDR1 and CDR2 (germline): MNHEY, SMNVEV (reference sequence). The CDR3 loop spans 16 amino acids. Trimming cost V 5 bases and J 2 bases; bases outside gene matches: 9. CDR3: CASSPGTDPTKNIQYF. In DNA, the CDR3 is TGTGCCAGCAGTCCCGGGACAGACCCTACCAAAAACATTCAGTACTTC.

This chain uses TRBV5-6 with TRBJ2-7; D is perhaps TRBD2 (5 bases). The CDR3 covers 15 residues. Trimming removed 5 bases from V and 4 bases from J, with 19 bases in between. Looked up from germline, CDR1 is SGHDT and CDR2 is YYEEEE. CDR3 in amino acids: CASRKPPRTGYEQYF. CDR3 DNA: TGTGCCAGCAGGAAACCTCCTAGGACGGGGTACGAGCAGTACTTC.

The chain joins TRBV12-5 to TRBJ2-5, with D possibly TRBD1 on 5 matching bases. The CDR3 length is 13 residues. Germline V gene sequence: CDR1 LGHNT, CDR2 FRNRAP. The germline V and J ends were trimmed by 6 bases and 4 bases, with 12 bases remaining between them. CDR3: CASGLGVLETQYF. The CDR3, as DNA: TGTGCTAGTGGGTTAGGGGTTTTAGAGACCCAGTACTTC.

The chain joins TRBV13 to TRBJ1-1; 7 bases are a match to TRBD1. CDR1 PRHDT and CDR2 FYEKMQ come from the germline V gene (reference sequence). This CDR3 is built from 15 residues. The junction had 7 bases not matched to a gene; V was cut back by 5 bases and J by 1 base. The CDR3 reads CASSLQQGKNTEAFF. The CDR3 DNA reads TGTGCCAGCAGCCTACAACAGGGGAAGAACACTGAAGCTTTCTTT.

This chain links TRBV5-5 with TRBJ2-7; the match to TRBD2 covers 8 bases. Per germline, CDR1 SGHKS and CDR2 YYEKEE (reference sequence). The trim removed 5 bases at V and 7 bases at J, leaving 17 bases unmatched. CDR3 length equals 16 residues. The DNA for the CDR3 is TGTGCCAGCAGTTATTCGTTAGCGGGGATTCTCGGAGAGCAGTACTTC. Amino acid sequence: CASSYSLAGILGEQYF.

The chain couples TRBV11-2 to TRBJ2-7, with 12 bases fitting TRBD2. Germline CDR1 is SGHAT and CDR2 is FQNNGV. J was trimmed by 0 bases and V by 1 base; bases with no gene match: 10. This CDR3 is 19 amino acids long. In DNA form, the CDR3 reads TGTGCCAGCAGCTTAGTGCCCCGACTAGCGGGGGAATCCTCCTACGAGCAGTACTTC. Encoded protein: CASSLVPRLAGESSYEQYF.

This sequence joins TRBV2 and TRBJ2-7; 7 positions match TRBD2. The CDR3 is 14 residues long. Germline loops: CDR1 SNHLY, CDR2 FYNNEI. Trimming took 6 bases from V and 3 from J; bases not matched to a gene: 8. The CDR3 DNA follows: TGTGCCAGCAGGTATAGCGGGCCCCTCTACGAGCAGTACTTC. Residues: CASRYSGPLYEQYF.

The V and J genes are TRBV9 and TRBJ1-6; no firm D call. The length of the CDR3 is 15 residues. The germline V gene has CDR1 SGDLS and CDR2 YYNGEE. V was pared by 0 bases and J by 5 bases, with 9 bases between. This CDR3 is CASSVGADHNSPLHF. For the CDR3, the DNA is TGTGCCAGCAGCGTAGGGGCAGACCATAATTCACCCCTCCACTTT.